This TCR beta chain was identified in a study of somatic mutations in cytotoxic T cells in rheumatoid arthritis. Here immunoSEQ multiplex PCR was the method, and the copy in TCRdb shows in-frame clones only, minus some. The sample yields around 15,000 clones, roughly four fifths seen once. The germline V gene encodes CDR1 MNHNS and CDR2 SASEGT. Trimming cost V 3 bases and J 1 base, with 6 bases left between them. The CDR3 loop spans 13 amino acids. The sequence was obtained from a woman aged 45-59 years with rheumatoid arthritis. The chain recombines TRBV6-1 with TRBJ1-1; D is undetermined. The sample comprised CD8+ T cells sorted from blood. DNA of the CDR3: TGTGCCAGCAGTGATCAGGCGAACACTGAAGCTTTCTTT. Translated: CASSDQANTEAFF.